This T cell receptor (beta chain) came from a study of neoadjuvant nivolumab and ipilimumab in lung cancer. Germline assignment: CDR1 SGHRS and CDR2 YFSETQ. CDR3 length: 15 residues. J gave up 0 bases and V 0 bases, and 2 bases lay outside the gene matches. Study conclusions and caveats: Higher pretherapy blood TCR richness went with higher resected-tumor richness. Only two of four nivolumab-treated tumors gained richness and clonality by surgery. Resected tumors had greater TCR richness and clonality than uninvolved lung. TCR receptors were sequenced in few samples.

Of note for this clone: The antigen is not known.

Sequenced by immunoSEQ multiplex PCR; TCRdb stores in-frame clones only, minus some. The table includes 25,000 to 35,000 clones, roughly 90% detected once. The chain links TRBV5-1 to TRBJ1-2, with 7 bases lining up with TRBD1. The sample in question was peripheral blood, obtained after neoadjuvant nivolumab, alone or with ipilimumab, at or shortly before surgery. This TCR was sampled from an adult with non-small cell lung cancer. The CDR3, as DNA: TGCGCCAGCAGCTTGGCCGACAGGGCTAACTATGGCTACACCTTC. The encoded protein is CASSLADRANYGYTF. The full variable domain, its missing parts supplied by reference TRBV5-1 and TRBJ1-2, is KAGVTQTPRYLIKTRGQQVTLSCSPISGHRSVSWYQQTPGQGLQFLFEYFSETQRNKGNFPGRFSGRQFSNSRSEMNVSTLELGDSALYLCASSLADRANYGYTFGSGTRLTVV.